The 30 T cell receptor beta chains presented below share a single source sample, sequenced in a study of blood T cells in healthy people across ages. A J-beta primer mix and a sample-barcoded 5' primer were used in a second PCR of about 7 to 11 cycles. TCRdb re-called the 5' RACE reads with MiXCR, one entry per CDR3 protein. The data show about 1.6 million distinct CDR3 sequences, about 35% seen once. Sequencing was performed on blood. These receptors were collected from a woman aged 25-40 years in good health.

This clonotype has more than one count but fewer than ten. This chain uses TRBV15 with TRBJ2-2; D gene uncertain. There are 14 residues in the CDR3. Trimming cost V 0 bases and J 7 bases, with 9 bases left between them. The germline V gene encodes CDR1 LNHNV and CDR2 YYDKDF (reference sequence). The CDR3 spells CATSRDIQIGELFF. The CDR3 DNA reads TGTGCCACCAGCAGAGATATCCAGATCGGGGAGCTGTTTTTT. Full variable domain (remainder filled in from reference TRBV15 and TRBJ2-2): DAMVIQNPRYQVTQFGKPVTLSCSQTLNHNVMYWYQQKSSQAPKLLFHYYDKDFNNEADTPDNFQSRRPNTSFCFLDIRSPGLGDTAMYLCATSRDIQIGELFFGEGSRLTVL.

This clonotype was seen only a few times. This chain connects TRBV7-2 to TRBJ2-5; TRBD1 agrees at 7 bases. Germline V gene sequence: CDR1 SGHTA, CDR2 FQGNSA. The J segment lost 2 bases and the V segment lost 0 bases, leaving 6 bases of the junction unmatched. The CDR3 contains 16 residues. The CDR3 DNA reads TGTGCCAGCAGCTTAGCGCTGACAGGGCGGCAAGAGACCCAGTACTTC. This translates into CASSLALTGRQETQYF. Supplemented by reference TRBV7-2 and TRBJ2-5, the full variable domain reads GAGVSQSPSNKVTEKGKDVELRCDPISGHTALYWYRQSLGQGLEFLIYFQGNSAPDKSGLPSDRFSAERTGGSVSTLTIQRTQQEDSAVYLCASSLALTGRQETQYFGPGTRLLVL.

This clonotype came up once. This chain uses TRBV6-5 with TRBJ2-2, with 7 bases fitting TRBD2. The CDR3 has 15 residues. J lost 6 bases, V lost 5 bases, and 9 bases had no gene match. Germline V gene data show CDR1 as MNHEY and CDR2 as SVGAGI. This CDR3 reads CASSPLAVVAGELFF. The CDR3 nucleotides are TGTGCCAGCAGTCCGCTAGCGGTGGTAGCCGGGGAGCTGTTTTTT.

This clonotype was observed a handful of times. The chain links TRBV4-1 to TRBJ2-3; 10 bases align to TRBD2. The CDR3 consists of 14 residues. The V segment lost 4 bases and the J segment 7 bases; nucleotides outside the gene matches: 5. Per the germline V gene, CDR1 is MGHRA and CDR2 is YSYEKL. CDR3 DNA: TGCGCCAGCAGCCCTAGCGGGAGTATCAATACGCAGTATTTT. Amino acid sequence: CASSPSGSINTQYF.

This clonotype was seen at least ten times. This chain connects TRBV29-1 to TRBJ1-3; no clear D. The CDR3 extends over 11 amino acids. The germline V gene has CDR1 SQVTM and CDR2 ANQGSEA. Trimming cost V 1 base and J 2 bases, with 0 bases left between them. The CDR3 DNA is TGCAGCGTTGAAGCTGGAAACACCATATATTTT. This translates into CSVEAGNTIYF. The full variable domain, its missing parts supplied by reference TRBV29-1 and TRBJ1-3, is SAVISQKPSRDICQRGTSLTIQCQVDSQVTMMFWYRQQPGQSLTLIATANQGSEATYESGFVIDKFPISRPNLTFSTLTVSNMSPEDSSIYLCSVEAGNTIYFGEGSWLTVV.

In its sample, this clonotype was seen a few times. CDR3 amino acids: CRGLAADNEQFF. The CDR3 nucleotides are TGCAGAGGACTAGCGGCAGACAATGAGCAGTTCTTC. This rearrangement joins TRBV20-1 to TRBJ2-1; 10 positions match TRBD2. The length of the CDR3 is 12 residues. Germline loops: CDR1 DFQATT, CDR2 SNEGSKA (reference sequence).

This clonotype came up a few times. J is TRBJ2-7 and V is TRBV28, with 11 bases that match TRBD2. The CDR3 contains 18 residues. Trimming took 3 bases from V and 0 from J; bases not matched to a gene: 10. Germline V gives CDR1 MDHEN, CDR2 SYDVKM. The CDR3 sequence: CASSLGPGTSGPSYEQYF. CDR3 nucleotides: TGTGCCAGCAGTTTGGGGCCAGGGACTAGCGGACCCTCCTACGAGCAGTACTTC. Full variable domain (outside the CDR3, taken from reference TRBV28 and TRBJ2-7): DVKVTQSSRYLVKRTGEKVFLECVQDMDHENMFWYRQDPGLGLRLIYFSYDVKMKEKGDIPEGYSVSREKKERFSLILESASTNQTSMYLCASSLGPGTSGPSYEQYFGPGTRLTVT.

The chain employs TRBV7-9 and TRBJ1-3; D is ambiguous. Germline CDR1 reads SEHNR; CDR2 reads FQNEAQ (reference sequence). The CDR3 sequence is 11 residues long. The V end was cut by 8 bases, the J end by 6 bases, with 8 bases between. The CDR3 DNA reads TGTGCCAGCGGGGAGGAAAACACCATATATTTT. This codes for CASGEENTIYF.

The CDR3 loop reads CASSLVRMGGSTDTQYF. CDR3 DNA sequence: TGTGCCAGCAGCTTAGTCCGTATGGGGGGCTCTACAGATACGCAGTATTTT. The chain links TRBV7-6 to TRBJ2-3; the D gene could be TRBD1 or TRBD2 (6 bases each). V lost 1 base and J 3 bases, leaving 17 bases between the germline ends. Germline lookup yields CDR1 SGHVS and CDR2 FNYEAQ. The CDR3 contains 17 residues.

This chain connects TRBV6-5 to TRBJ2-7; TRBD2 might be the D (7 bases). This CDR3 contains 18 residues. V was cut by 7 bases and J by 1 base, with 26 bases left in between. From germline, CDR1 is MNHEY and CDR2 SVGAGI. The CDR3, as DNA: TGTGCCAGCATCCCCCTGTCCCCGAAACAGGGAGGGTCCTACGAGCAGTACTTC. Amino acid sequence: CASIPLSPKQGGSYEQYF.

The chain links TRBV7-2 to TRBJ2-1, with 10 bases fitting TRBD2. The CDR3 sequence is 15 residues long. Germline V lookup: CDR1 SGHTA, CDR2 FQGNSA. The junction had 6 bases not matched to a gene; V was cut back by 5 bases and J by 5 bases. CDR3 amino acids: CASSRGLADHNEQFF. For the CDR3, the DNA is TGTGCCAGCAGCCGAGGACTAGCGGACCACAATGAGCAGTTCTTC.

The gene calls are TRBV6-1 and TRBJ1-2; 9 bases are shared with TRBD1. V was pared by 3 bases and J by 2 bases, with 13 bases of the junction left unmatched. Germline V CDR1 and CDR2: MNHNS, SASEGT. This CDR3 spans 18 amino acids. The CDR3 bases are TGTGCCAGCAGTGACCTCTGGACAGGGGTTCAATTAAACTATGGCTACACCTTC. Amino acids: CASSDLWTGVQLNYGYTF.

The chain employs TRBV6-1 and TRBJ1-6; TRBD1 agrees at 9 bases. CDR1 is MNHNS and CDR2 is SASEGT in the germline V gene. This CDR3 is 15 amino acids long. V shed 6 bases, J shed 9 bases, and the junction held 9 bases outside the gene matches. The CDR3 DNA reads TGTGCCAGCAGGGGGGACAGGGAAGTAGGTTCACCCCTCCACTTT. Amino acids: CASRGDREVGSPLHF.

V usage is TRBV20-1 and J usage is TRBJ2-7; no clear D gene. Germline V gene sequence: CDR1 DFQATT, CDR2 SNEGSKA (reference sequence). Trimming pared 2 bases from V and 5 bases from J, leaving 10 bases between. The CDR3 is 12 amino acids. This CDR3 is CSARTSSHEQYF. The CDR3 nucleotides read TGCAGTGCTAGAACCAGTTCTCACGAGCAGTACTTC.

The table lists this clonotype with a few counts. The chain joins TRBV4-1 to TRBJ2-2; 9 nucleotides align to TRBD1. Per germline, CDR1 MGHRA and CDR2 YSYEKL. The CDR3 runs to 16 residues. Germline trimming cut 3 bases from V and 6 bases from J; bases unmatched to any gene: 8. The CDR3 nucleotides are TGCGCCAGCAGCCAGACCGGGACAGGGATCCCCGGGGAGCTGTTTTTT. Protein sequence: CASSQTGTGIPGELFF.

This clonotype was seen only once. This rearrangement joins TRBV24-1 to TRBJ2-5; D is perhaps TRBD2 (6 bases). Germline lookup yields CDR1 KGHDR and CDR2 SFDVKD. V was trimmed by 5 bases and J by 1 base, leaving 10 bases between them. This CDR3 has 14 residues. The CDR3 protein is CATSVSGLQETQYF. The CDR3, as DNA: TGTGCCACCAGTGTATCGGGACTCCAAGAGACCCAGTACTTC.

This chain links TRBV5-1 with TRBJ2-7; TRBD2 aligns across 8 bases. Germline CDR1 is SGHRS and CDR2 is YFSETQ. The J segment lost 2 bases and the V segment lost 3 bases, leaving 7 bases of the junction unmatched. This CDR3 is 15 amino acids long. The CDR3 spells CASSSSGTRTYEQYF. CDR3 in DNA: TGCGCCAGCAGCTCTTCCGGGACTAGGACCTACGAGCAGTACTTC.

The CDR3 DNA follows: TGCAGTGCTCCCGACGACAGGGGGTCGAACTATGGCTACACCTTC. Amino acids: CSAPDDRGSNYGYTF. This chain uses TRBV20-1 with TRBJ1-2; 9 bases agree with TRBD1. In germline, CDR1 is DFQATT, CDR2 SNEGSKA (reference sequence). V lost 5 bases to trimming and J lost 2 bases; unmatched junction nucleotides: 9. This CDR3 is 15 amino acids long.

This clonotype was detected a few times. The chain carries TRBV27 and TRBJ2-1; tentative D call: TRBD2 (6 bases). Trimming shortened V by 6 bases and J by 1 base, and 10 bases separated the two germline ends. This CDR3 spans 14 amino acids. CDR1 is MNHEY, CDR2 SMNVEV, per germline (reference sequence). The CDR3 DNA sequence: TGTGCCAGCAGGGGCGGGACTTCCTACAATGAGCAGTTCTTC. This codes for CASRGGTSYNEQFF.

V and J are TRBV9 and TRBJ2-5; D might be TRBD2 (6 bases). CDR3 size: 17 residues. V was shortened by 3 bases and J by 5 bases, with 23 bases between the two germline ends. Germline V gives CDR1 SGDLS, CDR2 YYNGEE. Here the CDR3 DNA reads TGTGCCAGCAGCGCAGGGACTGCAGTGGGGGTTGGCGAGACCCAGTACTTC. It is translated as CASSAGTAVGVGETQYF.

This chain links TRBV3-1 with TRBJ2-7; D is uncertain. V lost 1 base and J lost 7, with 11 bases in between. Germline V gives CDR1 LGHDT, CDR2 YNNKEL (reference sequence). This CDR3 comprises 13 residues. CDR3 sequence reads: CASSQGTGREQYF. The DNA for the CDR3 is TGTGCCAGCAGCCAAGGGACCGGCAGAGAGCAGTACTTC.

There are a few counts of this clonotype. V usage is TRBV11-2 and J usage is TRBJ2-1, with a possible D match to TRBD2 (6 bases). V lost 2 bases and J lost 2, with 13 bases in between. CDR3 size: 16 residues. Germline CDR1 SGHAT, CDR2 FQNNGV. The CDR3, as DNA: TGTGCCAGCAGCTTATTTGGCGGGGACGCCTACAATGAGCAGTTCTTC. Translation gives CASSLFGGDAYNEQFF.

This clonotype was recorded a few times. The CDR3 region is CASSPDRTVIYYGYTF. The CDR3 region has the DNA TGTGCCAGCAGCCCTGATCGGACAGTAATCTACTATGGCTACACCTTC. The rearrangement joins TRBV9 to TRBJ1-2, with TRBD1 as a possible D gene (6 bases). The CDR3 loop spans 16 amino acids. Trimming removed 4 bases from V and 3 bases from J, with 19 bases in between. CDR1 is SGDLS and CDR2 is YYNGEE in the germline V gene.

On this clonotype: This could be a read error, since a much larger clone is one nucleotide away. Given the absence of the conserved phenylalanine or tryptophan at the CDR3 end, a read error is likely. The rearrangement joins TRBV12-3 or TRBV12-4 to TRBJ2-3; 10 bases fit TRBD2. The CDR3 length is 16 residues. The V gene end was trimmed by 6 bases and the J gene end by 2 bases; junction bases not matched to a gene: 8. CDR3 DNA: TGTGCCAGCAGGTCGGGAGCGGGAGGGCCCACAGATACGCAGTATTCT. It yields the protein CASRSGAGGPTDTQYS.

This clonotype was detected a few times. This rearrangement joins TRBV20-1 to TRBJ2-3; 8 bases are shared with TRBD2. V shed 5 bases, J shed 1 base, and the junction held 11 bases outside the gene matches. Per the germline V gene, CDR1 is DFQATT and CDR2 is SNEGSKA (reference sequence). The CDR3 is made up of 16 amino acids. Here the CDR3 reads CSAPETWREGTDTQYF. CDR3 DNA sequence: TGCAGTGCTCCAGAGACGTGGCGGGAGGGCACAGATACGCAGTATTTT.

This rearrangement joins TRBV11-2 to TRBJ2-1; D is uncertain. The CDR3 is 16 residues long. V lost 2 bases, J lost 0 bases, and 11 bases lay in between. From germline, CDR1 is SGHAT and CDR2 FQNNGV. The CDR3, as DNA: TGTGCCAGCAGCTTAACGCCGGCTAGCTCCTACAATGAGCAGTTCTTC. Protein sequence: CASSLTPASSYNEQFF.

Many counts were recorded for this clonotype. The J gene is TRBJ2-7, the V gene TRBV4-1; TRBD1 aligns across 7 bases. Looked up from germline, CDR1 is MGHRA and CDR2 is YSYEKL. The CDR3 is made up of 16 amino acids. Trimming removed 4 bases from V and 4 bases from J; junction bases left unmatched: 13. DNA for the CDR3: TGCGCCAGCAGCCCCTATCCTGCCGGGACAGTTTACGAGCAGTACTTC. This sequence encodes CASSPYPAGTVYEQYF.

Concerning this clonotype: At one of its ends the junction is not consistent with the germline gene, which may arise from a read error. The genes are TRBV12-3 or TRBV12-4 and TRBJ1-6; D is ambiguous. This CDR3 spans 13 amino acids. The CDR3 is CVSSPSPRESLHF. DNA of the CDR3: TGTGTCAGCAGTCCCTCCCCTAGGGAATCCCTCCACTTT.

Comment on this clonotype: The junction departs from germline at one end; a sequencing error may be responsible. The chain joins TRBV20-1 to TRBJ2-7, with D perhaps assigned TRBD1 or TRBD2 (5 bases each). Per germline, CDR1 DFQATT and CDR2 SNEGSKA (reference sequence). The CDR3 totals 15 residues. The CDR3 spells CSAGDWAGSSYEQYF. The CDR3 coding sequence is TGCAGTGCTGGAGATTGGGCAGGGAGCTCCTACGAGCAGTACTTC.

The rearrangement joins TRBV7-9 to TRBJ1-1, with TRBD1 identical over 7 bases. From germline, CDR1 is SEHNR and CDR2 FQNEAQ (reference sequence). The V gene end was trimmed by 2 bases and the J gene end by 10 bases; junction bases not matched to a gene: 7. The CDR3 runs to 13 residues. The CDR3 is CASSLRSGGAAFF. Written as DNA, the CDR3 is TGTGCCAGCAGCTTAAGGTCAGGGGGGGCAGCTTTCTTT.